This T cell receptor (beta chain) was recovered during a study of T cell responses to AZD1222 COVID-19 vaccine. General observations from the study: Baseline seropositives among AZD1222 recipients totaled only 5 or 6. Vaccine-associated CD4 TCRs spanned spike, dominant at 160-218 and 743-854. It should be noted that donors were predominantly white British and more often female, and clonal diversity was possibly underestimated. A reported finding is that nearly half of spike-specific TCRs target unmutated variant regions.

Notes on this clone: Antigen specificity is unknown.

Only in-frame clones appear in the TCRdb table, and some are missing; sequencing was by immunoSEQ multiplex PCR. The sample consists of 120,000 or so clones, 90% of them appearing once. The input for sequencing was peripheral blood, taken on day 0 of MenACWY control vaccination. The TCR sequence derives from an adult in good health.

CDR3 in DNA: TGCGCCAGCAGCCCCTGGGAGGGAGTCTTCACAGATACGCAGTATTTT. Translating gives CASSPWEGVFTDTQYF. The V and J genes are TRBV5-1 and TRBJ2-3, with 7 bases fitting TRBD2. CDR1 and CDR2 from the germline V gene are SGHRS and YFSETQ. This CDR3 has 16 amino acids. Trimming took 4 bases from V and 2 from J; bases not matched to a gene: 10.